This T cell receptor (beta chain) is drawn from a study of shared T cell receptors in the human thymus. The method was immunoSEQ multiplex PCR; TCRdb's version includes in-frame clones alone and lacks a portion of them. Found here are 500,000 to 850,000 clones, more than 75% of them singletons; the top ten hold 0.0094%. This clone was seen a single time. This same sample was also part of a study on human thymus T cells. That study adds: It was healthy Finnish infants having corrective surgery for congenital heart defects who were the donors. Thymus specimens were resections from corrective heart surgery. Gene usage for V and J segments appeared biased in thymic and blood repertoires. Related studies noted strongly shared thymic repertoires across unrelated people.

The TCR sequence derives from a boy in the first two years of life with a congenital heart defect. Material for sequencing was thymocytes.

The CDR3 reads CASGLVKRGRTDTQYF. The CDR3 region has the DNA TGTGCTAGTGGTTTGGTAAAGCGGGGCAGGACAGATACGCAGTATTTT. The rearrangement joins TRBV12-5 to TRBJ2-3; TRBD2 matches at 7 bases. The CDR3 loop spans 16 amino acids. The trim removed 0 bases at V and 3 bases at J, leaving 6 bases unmatched. The germline CDR1 and CDR2 sequences are LGHNT and FRNRAP. Full variable domain (rest looked up from reference TRBV12-5 and TRBJ2-3): DARVTQTPRHKVTEMGQEVTMRCQPILGHNTVFWYRQTMMQGLELLAYFRNRAPLDDSGMPKDRFSAEMPDATLATLKIQPSEPRDSAVYFCASGLVKRGRTDTQYFGPGTRLTVL.